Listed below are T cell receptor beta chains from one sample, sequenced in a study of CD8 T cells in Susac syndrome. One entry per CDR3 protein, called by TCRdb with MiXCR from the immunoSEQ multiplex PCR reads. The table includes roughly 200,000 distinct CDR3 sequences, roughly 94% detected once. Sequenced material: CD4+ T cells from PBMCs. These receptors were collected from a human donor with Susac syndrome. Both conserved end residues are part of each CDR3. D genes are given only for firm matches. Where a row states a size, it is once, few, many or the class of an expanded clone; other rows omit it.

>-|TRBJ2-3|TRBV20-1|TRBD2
TGCAGTGCTAGGTCGAGACTAGCGGGAGGGAGGGATAGCACAGATACGCAGTATTTT
CSARSRLAGGRDSTDTQYF
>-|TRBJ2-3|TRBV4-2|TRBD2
TGTGCCAGCAGCCAAGAAACTAGCGGCTATACAGATACGCAGTATTTT
CASSQETSGYTDTQYF
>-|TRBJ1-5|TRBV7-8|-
TGTGCCAGCAGCACCCTTCAGGGGACCAATCAGCCCCAGCATTTT
CASSTLQGTNQPQHF
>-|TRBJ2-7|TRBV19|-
TGTGCCAGTAGTATTGGACAGTGGAGCTACGAGCAGTACTTC
CASSIGQWSYEQYF
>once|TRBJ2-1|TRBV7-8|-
TGTGCCAGCAGCCCGACCAGAACTAGACCCAATGAGCAGTTCTTC
CASSPTRTRPNEQFF
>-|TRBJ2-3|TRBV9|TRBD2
TGTGCCAGCAGCCTCGGACTAGCGGGGGGGGATACGCAGTATTTT
CASSLGLAGGDTQYF
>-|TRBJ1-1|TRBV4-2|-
TGTGCCAGCAGCCTCAGGTGGGGGAACACTGAAGCTTTCTTT
CASSLRWGNTEAFF
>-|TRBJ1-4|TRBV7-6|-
TGTGCCAGCAGCTTAGCGACGGGGGTGGGAGAAAAACTGTTTTTT
CASSLATGVGEKLFF
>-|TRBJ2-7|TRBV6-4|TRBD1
TGTGCCAGCAGTGACTCGAACGCGGGACAGGGGGAATACGAGCAGTACTTC
CASSDSNAGQGEYEQYF
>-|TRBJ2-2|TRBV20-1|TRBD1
TGCAGTGCTGTAGACAGGGGAGCAACCGGGGAGCTGTTTTTT
CSAVDRGATGELFF
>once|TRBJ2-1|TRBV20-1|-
TGCAGTGCTGACGGGGGAACCTACAATGAGCAGTTCTTC
CSADGGTYNEQFF
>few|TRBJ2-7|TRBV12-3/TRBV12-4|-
TGTGCCAGCACTGGGGGCCGAGCCTACGAGCAGTACTTC
CASTGGRAYEQYF
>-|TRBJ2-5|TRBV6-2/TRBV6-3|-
TGTGCCAGCAGCCACGGGGCCCCCCTTCATGCCCAGTACTTC
CASSHGAPLHAQYF
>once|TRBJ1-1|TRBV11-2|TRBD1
TGTGCCAGCAGCTTCCCCATCAGGGGGCGTAGGAACACTGAAGCTTTCTTT
CASSFPIRGRRNTEAFF
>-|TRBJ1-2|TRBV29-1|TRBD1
TGCAGCGTTGGGAGGGGGCCTTACTACACCTTC
CSVGRGPYYTF
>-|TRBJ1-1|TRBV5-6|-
TGTGCCAGCAGCCCCGCAAGGTATGGACACAACACTGAAGCTTTCTTT
CASSPARYGHNTEAFF
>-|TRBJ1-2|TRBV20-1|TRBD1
TGCAGTGCTATGGTGACAGGGGGCTATGGCTACACCTTC
CSAMVTGGYGYTF
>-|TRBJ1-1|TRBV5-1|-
TGCGCCAGCAGCTGGGAGGGTCTCACTGAAGCTTTCTTT
CASSWEGLTEAFF
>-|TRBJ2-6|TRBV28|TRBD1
TGTGCCAGCACCCCTTCGGGACAGGGGCACCTATGGATAGCCAACGTCCTGACTTTC
CASTPSGQGHLWIANVLTF
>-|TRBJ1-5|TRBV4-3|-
TGCGCCAGCAGCCAAGACCGGGGGAGCAATCAGCCCCAGCATTTT
CASSQDRGSNQPQHF
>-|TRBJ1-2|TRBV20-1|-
TGCAGTGCTAGCGACGGCAGCTATGGCTACACCTTC
CSASDGSYGYTF
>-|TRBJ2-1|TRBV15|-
TGTGCCACCAGCAGAGATCCGAACTCGAATGAGCAGTTCTTC
CATSRDPNSNEQFF
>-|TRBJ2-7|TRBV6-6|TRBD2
TGTGCCAGCAGTTCTCCAGGACTAGCGGGAACCTACGAGCAGTACTTC
CASSSPGLAGTYEQYF
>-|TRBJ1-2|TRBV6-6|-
TGTGCCAGCAGCTCCCCGGCAGGGAGCTATGGCTACACCTTC
CASSSPAGSYGYTF
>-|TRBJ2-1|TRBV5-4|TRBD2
TGTGCCAGCAGACCAGCGGGGGGGCCTGACAATGAGCAGTTCTTC
CASRPAGGPDNEQFF
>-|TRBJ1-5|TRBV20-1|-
TGCAGTGCTCTCACCCCGGAGCGGAATCAGCCCCAGCATTTT
CSALTPERNQPQHF
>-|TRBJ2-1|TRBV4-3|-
TGCGCCAGCAGCCCCTTTGGGCGTTCACCCGTGGGCAATGAGCAGTTCTTC
CASSPFGRSPVGNEQFF
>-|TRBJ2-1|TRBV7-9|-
TGTGCCAGCAGCTTAGAGGGGGGTCGCAAACAGTTCTTC
CASSLEGGRKQFF
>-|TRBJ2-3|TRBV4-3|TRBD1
TGCGCCAGCAGCCAAGATTCCGGGACAGGGTTCACAGATACGCAGTATTTT
CASSQDSGTGFTDTQYF
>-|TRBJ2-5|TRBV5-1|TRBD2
TGCGCCAGCAGCCCACAGACTAGCGGGGAGACCCAGTACTTC
CASSPQTSGETQYF
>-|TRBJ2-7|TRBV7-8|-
TGTGCCAGCAGCCATCCCCCAAAAAGCTACGAGCAGTACTTC
CASSHPPKSYEQYF
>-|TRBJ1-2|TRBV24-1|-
TGTGCCACCAGTGATCCCCAGGACTATGGCTACACCTTC
CATSDPQDYGYTF
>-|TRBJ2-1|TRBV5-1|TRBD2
TGCGCCAGCAGCCCCCGGACTAGCGGGACTTACAATGAGCAGTTCTTC
CASSPRTSGTYNEQFF
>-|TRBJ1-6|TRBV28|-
TGTGCCAGCAGACTTCCGACCGGGGATAATTCACCCCTCCACTTT
CASRLPTGDNSPLHF
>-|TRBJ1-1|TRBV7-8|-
TGTGCCAGCAGCTTAATGGTCGCTGAAGCTTTCTTT
CASSLMVAEAFF
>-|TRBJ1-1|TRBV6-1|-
TGTGCCAGCAAGATTGGGGGGATGACTGAAGCTTTCTTT
CASKIGGMTEAFF
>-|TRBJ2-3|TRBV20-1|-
TGCAGTGCTAGAGGGGCGGGAAACACAGATACGCAGTATTTT
CSARGAGNTDTQYF
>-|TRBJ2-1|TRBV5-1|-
TGCGCCAGCAGCTCACCCGGGTCCACCCCAAATGAGCAGTTCTTC
CASSSPGSTPNEQFF
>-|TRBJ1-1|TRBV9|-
TGTGCCAGCAGCGCCCGTCCCAGGGACACTGAAGCTTTCTTT
CASSARPRDTEAFF
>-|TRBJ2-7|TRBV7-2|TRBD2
TGTGCCAGCAGCTTTGGGCTAGCGGCTTACGAGCAGTACTTC
CASSFGLAAYEQYF
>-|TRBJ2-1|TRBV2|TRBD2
TGTGCCAGCTCCCGGGGGGACCCCTTGTTCTTC
CASSRGDPLFF
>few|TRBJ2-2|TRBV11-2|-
TGTGCCAGTAGAACGATAGCCAGGGCCCTTCCCGGCACCGGGGAGCTGTTTTTT
CASRTIARALPGTGELFF
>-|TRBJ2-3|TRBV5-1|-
TGCGCCAGCAGCTTGTGGTCGGCCAGGGGGGGAGATACGCAGTATTTT
CASSLWSARGGDTQYF
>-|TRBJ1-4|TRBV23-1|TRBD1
TGCGCCAGCAGTCATCGACAGGGGGCGCGGGCTAATGAAAAACTGTTTTTT
CASSHRQGARANEKLFF
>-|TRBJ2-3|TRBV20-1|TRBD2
TGCAGTGCTAGACCTGGACTAGCTTATGATACGCAGTATTTT
CSARPGLAYDTQYF
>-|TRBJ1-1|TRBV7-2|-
TGTGCCAGCAGCTTAGCATCCGGGGCCGACACTGAAGCTTTCTTT
CASSLASGADTEAFF
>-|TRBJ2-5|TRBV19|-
TGTGCCAGTAGTATATTAGGCGGGGACTCCGCGGAGACCCAGTACTTC
CASSILGGDSAETQYF
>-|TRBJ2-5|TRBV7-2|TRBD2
TGTGCCAGCAGCATCCGGACTAGATCGGAGACCCAGTACTTC
CASSIRTRSETQYF
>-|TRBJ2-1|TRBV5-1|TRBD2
TGCGCCAGCAGCTGGAGCGGGGGGGCTACCTACAATGAGCAGTTCTTC
CASSWSGGATYNEQFF
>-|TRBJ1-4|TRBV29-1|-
TGCAGCGTTACAGGTGGGGTTAGCGAAAAACTGTTTTTT
CSVTGGVSEKLFF
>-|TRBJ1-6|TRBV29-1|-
TGCAGCGTCCGTACCGTGGGACTGAATTCACCCCTCCACTTT
CSVRTVGLNSPLHF
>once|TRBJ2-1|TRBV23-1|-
TGCGCCAGCAGTCCCTGCGGTGGGGTTTGCGTTTACAATGAGCAGTTCTTC
CASSPCGGVCVYNEQFF
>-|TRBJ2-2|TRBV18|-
TGTGCCAGCTCAATGGCAGCCAAGAACACCGGGGAGCTGTTTTTT
CASSMAAKNTGELFF
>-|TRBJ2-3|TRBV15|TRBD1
TGTGCCACCACCAAGGGGGCTGGCACAGATACGCAGTATTTT
CATTKGAGTDTQYF
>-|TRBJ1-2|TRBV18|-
TGTGCCAGCTCACCAGGGGTGGTCTATGGCTACACCTTC
CASSPGVVYGYTF